A single sample gave rise to the 20 T cell receptor beta chains below, sequenced in a study of preoperative IRX-2 immunotherapy in early breast cancer. Treatment indicated: preoperative locoregional IRX-2 cytokine immunotherapy. Clones were read by immunoSEQ multiplex PCR, and TCRdb kept only the in-frame ones, dropping some. The data contain about 98,000 clones, roughly 90% of them singletons. Sequenced here: tumor tissue, sampled after IRX-2 immunotherapy. The receptors were sampled from a human donor with breast cancer.

This chain links TRBV28 with TRBJ2-7; D is possibly TRBD1 (6 bases). V lost 7 bases and J lost 1, with 14 bases in between. The CDR3 totals 14 residues. The germline V gene has CDR1 MDHEN and CDR2 SYDVKM. The CDR3 DNA follows: TGTGCCAGCATCCCCAGGGGCAGTTCCTACGAGCAGTACTTC. Encoded protein: CASIPRGSSYEQYF.

This clone was observed a few times. The chain carries TRBV14 and TRBJ2-1, with TRBD2 as a possible D gene (5 bases). Trimming stripped 0 bases from V and 4 bases from J, with 16 bases between. Germline CDR1 SGHDN, CDR2 FVKESK. The length of the CDR3 is 17 residues. CDR3: CASSQDRVAWMYNEQFF. In DNA, the CDR3 is TGTGCCAGCAGCCAAGATAGGGTAGCGTGGATGTACAATGAGCAGTTCTTC.

In DNA, the CDR3 is TGTGCCAGCAGCCGGACTAGCGGGAGATCAAACACCGGGGAGCTGTTTTTT. Its protein product is CASSRTSGRSNTGELFF. The J gene is TRBJ2-2, the V gene TRBV27; 13 bases align to TRBD2. J was trimmed by 2 bases and V by 6 bases; bases with no gene match: 6. CDR3 size: 17 residues. The germline V gene has CDR1 MNHEY and CDR2 SMNVEV (reference sequence).

A single count supports this clone. This chain connects TRBV14 to TRBJ2-7, with unresolved D. V was trimmed by 0 bases and J by 6 bases, leaving 18 bases between them. The CDR3 spans 16 residues. Germline V gene sequence: CDR1 SGHDN, CDR2 FVKESK. CDR3 protein: CASSQDFRVGLREQYF. CDR3 DNA: TGTGCCAGCAGCCAAGATTTTCGGGTTGGGCTTCGCGAGCAGTACTTC.

This sequence joins TRBV7-2 and TRBJ1-1; D is unresolved. The V end was cut by 3 bases, the J end by 5 bases, with 19 bases between. Germline CDR1 SGHTA, CDR2 FQGNSA. This CDR3 contains 16 residues. CDR3 bases: TGTGCCAGCAGCTTGCAAGTGCTACGGAAGAAGACTGAAGCTTTCTTT. The encoded protein is CASSLQVLRKKTEAFF.

The chain has TRBV19 and TRBJ1-1; TRBD1 is a possible D gene (5 bases). Germline CDR1 is LNHDA and CDR2 is SQIVND (reference sequence). Trimming took off 1 base at V and 0 bases at J, with 9 bases between the two ends. CDR3 length equals 15 residues. CDR3 amino acids: CASSIAQGMNTEAFF. CDR3 DNA: TGTGCCAGTAGTATAGCCCAGGGTATGAACACTGAAGCTTTCTTT. The full variable domain, rest sourced from reference TRBV19 and TRBJ1-1, is DGGITQSPKYLFRKEGQNVTLSCEQNLNHDAMYWYRQDPGQGLRLIYYSQIVNDFQKGDIAEGYSVSREKKESFPLTVTSAQKNPTAFYLCASSIAQGMNTEAFFGQGTRLTVV.

Only a few counts were recorded for this clone. V and J are TRBV11-3 and TRBJ2-7; 10 bases line up with TRBD2. CDR3 size: 17 residues. Germline values: CDR1 SGHNT, CDR2 YENEEA. Germline trimming cut 4 bases from V and 3 bases from J; bases unmatched to any gene: 12. CDR3 loop: CASSSKSSGRLHYEQYF. CDR3 in DNA: TGTGCCAGCAGCTCCAAATCTAGCGGGAGATTACACTACGAGCAGTACTTC.

V is TRBV7-6 and J is TRBJ1-2; 9 nucleotides align to TRBD1. Germline V gene data show CDR1 as SGHVS and CDR2 as FNYEAQ. V lost 1 base, J lost 5 bases, and 8 bases stayed unmatched. CDR3 length: 16 residues. CDR3 DNA sequence: TGTGCCAGCAGCTTAGATGGACAGGGGAGGGGATATGGCTACACCTTC. Its protein product is CASSLDGQGRGYGYTF.

The chain combines TRBV29-1 with TRBJ1-1, with TRBD1 as a possible D gene (6 bases). The length of the CDR3 is 12 residues. CDR1 and CDR2 from the germline V gene are SQVTM and ANQGSEA. V lost 7 bases, J lost 1 base, and 10 bases lay in between. The CDR3 sequence is CSAATGNTEAFF. CDR3 in DNA: TGCAGCGCCGCGACAGGGAACACTGAAGCTTTCTTT.

The gene calls are TRBV29-1 and TRBJ2-7; the D gene is possibly TRBD1 (6 bases). The CDR3 has 14 residues. Trimming cost V 6 bases and J 1 base, with 16 bases left between them. CDR1 and CDR2 (germline): SQVTM, ANQGSEA. CDR3 sequence: CSVDTGIESYEQYF. The CDR3 region has the DNA TGCAGCGTGGATACAGGGATTGAATCCTACGAGCAGTACTTC.

This clone was detected only a few times. The chain combines TRBV7-6 with TRBJ1-5; D unresolved. This CDR3 has 14 amino acids. Germline-derived CDR1 and CDR2 are SGHVS and FNYEAQ. Between the trimmed V and J ends, which lost 3 bases and 7 bases, there was a span of 13 bases. The CDR3: CASSLSPAGQPQHF. In nucleotides, the CDR3 is TGTGCCAGCAGCTTGTCACCGGCAGGACAGCCCCAGCATTTT.

V usage is TRBV7-6 and J usage is TRBJ2-5, with 8 bases matching TRBD2. After removal of 5 bases from V and 4 bases from J, the junction contained 9 bases not matched to a gene. The CDR3 consists of 15 residues. Looked up from germline, CDR1 is SGHVS and CDR2 is FNYEAQ. The CDR3 loop reads CASSPRGGAPETQYF. CDR3 DNA: TGTGCCAGCAGCCCCCGGGGGGGGGCCCCAGAGACCCAGTACTTC. The variable domain in full, with the rest retrieved from reference TRBV7-6 and TRBJ2-5, is GAGVSQSPRYKVTKRGQDVALRCDPISGHVSLYWYRQALGQGPEFLTYFNYEAQQDKSGLPNDRFSAERPEGSISTLTIQRTEQRDSAMYRCASSPRGGAPETQYFGPGTRLLVL.

Here the CDR3 DNA reads TGTGCCAGCAGTTTAGGTGGGAGTAGTGATGAGCAGTTCTTC. It yields the protein CASSLGGSSDEQFF. This chain links TRBV28 with TRBJ2-1, with D perhaps TRBD2 (5 bases). The CDR3 runs to 14 residues. The V gene lost 2 bases and the J gene lost 8 bases, with 13 bases spanning the gap. Per the germline V gene, CDR1 is MDHEN and CDR2 is SYDVKM.

The V call is TRBV6-8, the J call TRBJ1-2; no definite D call. This CDR3 comprises 15 residues. Germline CDR1 is MNHGY and CDR2 is SAAAGT. The germline V and J ends were trimmed by 2 bases and 4 bases, with 14 bases remaining between them. CDR3: CASSYSSVLVYGYTF. In DNA, the CDR3 is TGTGCCAGCAGTTACAGCTCGGTTTTGGTCTATGGCTACACCTTC.

The V and J genes are TRBV6-8 and TRBJ1-1; the D gene is possibly TRBD1 (5 bases). From germline, CDR1 is MNHGY and CDR2 SAAAGT. V lost 6 bases and J 1 base, leaving 9 bases between the germline ends. The CDR3 has 13 residues. CDR3 in amino acids: CASRGGQNTEAFF. The DNA of the CDR3 is TGTGCCAGCAGGGGCGGACAGAACACTGAAGCTTTCTTT.

The chain carries TRBV18 and TRBJ1-4; D uncertain. Germline CDR1 is KGHSH and CDR2 is LQKENI. V was clipped by 3 bases and J by 2 bases, with 10 bases between them. The CDR3 contains 15 residues. CDR3 region: CASSPSYATNEKLFF. The CDR3 bases are TGTGCCAGCTCACCGTCCTACGCCACTAATGAAAAACTGTTTTTT.

The gene calls are TRBV7-4 and TRBJ2-1, with unresolved D. Trimming cost V 3 bases and J 10 bases, with 16 bases left between them. The CDR3 has 14 amino acids. CDR1 SGHVT and CDR2 SQSDAQ come from the germline V gene. The CDR3 region is CASSFSEALGEQFF. The CDR3 coding sequence is TGTGCCAGCAGCTTCAGCGAGGCCCTTGGGGAGCAGTTCTTC.

The chain couples TRBV10-2 to TRBJ1-2, with 9 positions matching TRBD1. The CDR3 is 14 residues long. With 5 bases clipped from V and 7 bases from J, the junction kept 8 bases outside the gene matches. Per germline, CDR1 WSHSY and CDR2 SAAADI. As DNA, the CDR3 is TGCGCCAGCAGTCGGGGACAGGGCCCATTTGGCTACACCTTC. Its protein is CASSRGQGPFGYTF.

The rearrangement joins TRBV4-1 to TRBJ2-5; perhaps TRBD1 as D (6 bases). V dropped 1 base and J dropped 3 bases, with 12 bases sitting between them. The CDR3 spans 15 residues. CDR1 is MGHRA and CDR2 is YSYEKL in the germline V gene. The DNA of the CDR3 is TGCGCCAGCAGCCAAGGAACGGCAGGGGAAGAGACCCAGTACTTC. It yields the protein CASSQGTAGEETQYF.

The gene calls are TRBV29-1 and TRBJ2-3; D remains ambiguous. Germline CDR1 reads SQVTM; CDR2 reads ANQGSEA. The CDR3 runs to 14 residues. V was clipped by 1 base and J by 0 bases, with 8 bases between them. This CDR3 reads CSVEVRSSTDTQYF. In DNA form, the CDR3 reads TGCAGCGTTGAAGTCAGGTCTAGCACAGATACGCAGTATTTT.